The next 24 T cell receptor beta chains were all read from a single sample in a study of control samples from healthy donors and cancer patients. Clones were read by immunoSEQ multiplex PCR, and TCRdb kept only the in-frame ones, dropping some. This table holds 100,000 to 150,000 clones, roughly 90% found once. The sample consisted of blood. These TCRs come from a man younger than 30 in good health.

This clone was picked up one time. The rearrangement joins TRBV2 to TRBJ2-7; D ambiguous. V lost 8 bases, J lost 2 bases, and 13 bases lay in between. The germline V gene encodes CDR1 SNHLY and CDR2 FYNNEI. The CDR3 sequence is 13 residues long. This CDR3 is CASVGQTPYEQYF. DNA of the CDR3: TGTGCCAGCGTAGGTCAGACTCCCTACGAGCAGTACTTC.

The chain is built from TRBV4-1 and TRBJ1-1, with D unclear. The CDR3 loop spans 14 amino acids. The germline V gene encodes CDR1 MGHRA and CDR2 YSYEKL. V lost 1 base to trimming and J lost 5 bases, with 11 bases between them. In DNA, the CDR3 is TGCGCCAGCAGCCAAGTGAAGGTAGGGACTGAAGCTTTCTTT. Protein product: CASSQVKVGTEAFF.

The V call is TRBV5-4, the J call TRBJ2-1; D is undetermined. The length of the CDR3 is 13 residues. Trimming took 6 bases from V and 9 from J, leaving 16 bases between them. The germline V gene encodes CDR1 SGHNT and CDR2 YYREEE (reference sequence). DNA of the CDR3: TGTGCCAGCACCCCCGTCGGAACGGCTGAGCAGTTCTTC. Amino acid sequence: CASTPVGTAEQFF. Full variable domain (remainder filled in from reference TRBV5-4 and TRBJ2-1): ETGVTQSPTHLIKTRGQQVTLRCSSQSGHNTVSWYQQALGQGPQFIFQYYREEENGRGNFPPRFSGLQFPNYSSELNVNALELDDSALYLCASTPVGTAEQFFGPGTRLTVL.

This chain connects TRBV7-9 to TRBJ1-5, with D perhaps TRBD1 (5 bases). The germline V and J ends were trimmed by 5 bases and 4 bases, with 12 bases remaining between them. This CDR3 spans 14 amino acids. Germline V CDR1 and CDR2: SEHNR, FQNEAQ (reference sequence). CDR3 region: CASSKNGGNQPQHF. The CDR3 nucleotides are TGTGCCAGCAGCAAAAATGGGGGGAATCAGCCCCAGCATTTT.

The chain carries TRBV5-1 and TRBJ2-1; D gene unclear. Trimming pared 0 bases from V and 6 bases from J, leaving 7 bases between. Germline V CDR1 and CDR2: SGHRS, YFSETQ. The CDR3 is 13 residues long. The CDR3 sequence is CASSLGAINEQFF. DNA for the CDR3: TGCGCCAGCAGCTTGGGAGCGATCAATGAGCAGTTCTTC.

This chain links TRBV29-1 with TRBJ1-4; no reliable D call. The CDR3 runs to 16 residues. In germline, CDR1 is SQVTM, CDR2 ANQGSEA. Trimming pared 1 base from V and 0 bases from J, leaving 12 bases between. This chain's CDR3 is CSVEVLGRATNEKLFF. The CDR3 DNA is TGCAGCGTTGAAGTTTTAGGGCGGGCAACTAATGAAAAACTGTTTTTT.

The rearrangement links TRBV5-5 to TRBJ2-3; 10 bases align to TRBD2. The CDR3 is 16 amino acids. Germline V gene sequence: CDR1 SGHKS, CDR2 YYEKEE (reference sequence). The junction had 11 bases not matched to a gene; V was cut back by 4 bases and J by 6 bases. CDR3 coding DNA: TGTGCCAGCAGCGGCAGGACTAGCGGCCCCCCCGATACGCAGTATTTT. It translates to CASSGRTSGPPDTQYF.

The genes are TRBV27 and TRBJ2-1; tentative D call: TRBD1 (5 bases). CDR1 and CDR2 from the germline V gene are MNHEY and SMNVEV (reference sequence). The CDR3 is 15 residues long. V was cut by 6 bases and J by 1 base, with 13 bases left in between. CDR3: CASRMKGYSYNEQFF. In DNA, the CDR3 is TGTGCCAGCAGGATGAAGGGGTATTCCTACAATGAGCAGTTCTTC.

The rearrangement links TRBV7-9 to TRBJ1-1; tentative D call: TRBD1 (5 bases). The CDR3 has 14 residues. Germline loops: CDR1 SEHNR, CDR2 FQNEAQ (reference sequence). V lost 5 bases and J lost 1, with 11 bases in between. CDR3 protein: CASSESGRNTEAFF. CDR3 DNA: TGTGCCAGCAGCGAATCAGGGCGGAACACTGAAGCTTTCTTT.

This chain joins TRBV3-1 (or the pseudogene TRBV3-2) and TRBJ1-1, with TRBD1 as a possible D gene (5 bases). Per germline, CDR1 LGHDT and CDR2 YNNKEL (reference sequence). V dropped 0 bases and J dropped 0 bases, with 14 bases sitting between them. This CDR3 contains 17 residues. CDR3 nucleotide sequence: TGTGCCAGCAGCCAAGATCTAGGGGCGCTTATGAACACTGAAGCTTTCTTT. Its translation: CASSQDLGALMNTEAFF.

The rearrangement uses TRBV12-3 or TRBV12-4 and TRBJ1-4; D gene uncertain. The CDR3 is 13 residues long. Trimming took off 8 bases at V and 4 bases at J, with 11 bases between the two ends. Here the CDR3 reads CASSAGLNEKLFF. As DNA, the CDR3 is TGTGCCAGCTCGGCAGGTCTTAATGAAAAACTGTTTTTT.

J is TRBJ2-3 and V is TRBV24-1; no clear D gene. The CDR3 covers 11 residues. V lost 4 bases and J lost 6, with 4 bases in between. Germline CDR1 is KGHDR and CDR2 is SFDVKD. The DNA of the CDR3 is TGTGCCACCAGTGACATGGATACGCAGTATTTT. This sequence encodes CATSDMDTQYF.

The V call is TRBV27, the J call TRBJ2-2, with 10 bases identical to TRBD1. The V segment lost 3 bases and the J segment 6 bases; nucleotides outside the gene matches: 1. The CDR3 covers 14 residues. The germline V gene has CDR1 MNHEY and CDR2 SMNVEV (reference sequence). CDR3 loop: CASSFGTGAGELFF. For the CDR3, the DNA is TGTGCCAGCAGTTTCGGGACAGGGGCCGGGGAGCTGTTTTTT.

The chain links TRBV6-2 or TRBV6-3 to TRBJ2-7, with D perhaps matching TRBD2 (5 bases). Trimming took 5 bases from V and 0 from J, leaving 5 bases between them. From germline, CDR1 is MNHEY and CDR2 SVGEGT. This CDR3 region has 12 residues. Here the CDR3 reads CASSAGSYEQYV. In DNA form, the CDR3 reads TGTGCCAGCAGTGCGGGCTCCTACGAGCAGTACGTC.

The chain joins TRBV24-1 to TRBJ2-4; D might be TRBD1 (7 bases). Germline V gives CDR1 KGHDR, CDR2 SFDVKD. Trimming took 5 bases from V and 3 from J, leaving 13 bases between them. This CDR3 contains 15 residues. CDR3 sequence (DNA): TGTGCCACCAGTGTTCACAGGGGAGGCAAAAACATTCAGTACTTC. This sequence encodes CATSVHRGGKNIQYF.

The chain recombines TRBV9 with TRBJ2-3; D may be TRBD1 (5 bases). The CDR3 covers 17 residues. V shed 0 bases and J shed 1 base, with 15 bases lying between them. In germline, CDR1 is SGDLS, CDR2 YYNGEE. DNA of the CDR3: TGTGCCAGCAGCGTAGAGGGGCTCAACTCGGGCACAGATACGCAGTATTTT. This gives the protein CASSVEGLNSGTDTQYF. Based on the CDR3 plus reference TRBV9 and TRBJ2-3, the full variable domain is DSGVTQTPKHLITATGQRVTLRCSPRSGDLSVYWYQQSLDQGLQFLIQYYNGEERAKGNILERFSAQQFPDLHSELNLSSLELGDSALYFCASSVEGLNSGTDTQYFGPGTRLTVL.

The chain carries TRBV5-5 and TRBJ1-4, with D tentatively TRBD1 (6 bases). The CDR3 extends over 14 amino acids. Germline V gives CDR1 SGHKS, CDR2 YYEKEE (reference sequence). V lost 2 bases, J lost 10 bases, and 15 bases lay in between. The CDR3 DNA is TGTGCCAGCAGCTTTGGAACAGGGAAAGGAAAACTGTTTTTT. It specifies CASSFGTGKGKLFF.

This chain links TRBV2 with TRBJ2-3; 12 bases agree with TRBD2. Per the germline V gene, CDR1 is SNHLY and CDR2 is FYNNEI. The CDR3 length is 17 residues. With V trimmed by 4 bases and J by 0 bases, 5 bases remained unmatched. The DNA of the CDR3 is TGTGCCAGCAGTGGGCTAGCGGGAGGGCCGAGCACAGATACGCAGTATTTT. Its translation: CASSGLAGGPSTDTQYF.

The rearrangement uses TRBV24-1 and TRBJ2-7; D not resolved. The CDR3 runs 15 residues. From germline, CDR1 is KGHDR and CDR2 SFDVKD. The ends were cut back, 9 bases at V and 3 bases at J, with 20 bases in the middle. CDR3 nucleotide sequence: TGTGCCACCTCTTCCGGCCCATCCAATTACTACGAGCAGTACTTC. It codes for CATSSGPSNYYEQYF.

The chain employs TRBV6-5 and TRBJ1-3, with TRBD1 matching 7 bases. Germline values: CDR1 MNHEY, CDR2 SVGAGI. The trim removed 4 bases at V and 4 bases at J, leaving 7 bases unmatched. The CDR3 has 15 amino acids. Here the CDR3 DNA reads TGTGCCAGCAGTTGGAGGGGACAGCTCGGAAACACCATATATTTT. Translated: CASSWRGQLGNTIYF.

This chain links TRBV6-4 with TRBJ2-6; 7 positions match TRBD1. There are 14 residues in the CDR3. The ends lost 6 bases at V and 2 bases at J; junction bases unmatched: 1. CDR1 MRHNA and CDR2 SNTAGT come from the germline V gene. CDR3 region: CASRTGAGANVLTF. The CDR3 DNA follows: TGTGCCAGCAGAACAGGGGCTGGGGCCAACGTCCTGACTTTC.

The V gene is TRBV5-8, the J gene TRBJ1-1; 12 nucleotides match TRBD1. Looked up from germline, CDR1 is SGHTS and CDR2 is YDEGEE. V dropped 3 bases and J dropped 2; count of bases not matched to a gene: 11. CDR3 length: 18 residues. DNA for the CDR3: TGTGCCAGCAGCTACTTAACCCCGGGACAGGGGGCAAACACTGAAGCTTTCTTT. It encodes CASSYLTPGQGANTEAFF.

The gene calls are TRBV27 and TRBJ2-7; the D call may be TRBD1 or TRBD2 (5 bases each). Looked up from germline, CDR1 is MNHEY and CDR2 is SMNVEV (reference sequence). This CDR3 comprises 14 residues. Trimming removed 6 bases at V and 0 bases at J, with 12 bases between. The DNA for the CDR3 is TGTGCCAGCAGCAGGGACGGGAACTCCTACGAGCAGTACGTC. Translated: CASSRDGNSYEQYV.

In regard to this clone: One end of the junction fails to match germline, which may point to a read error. The CDR3 DNA sequence: TGTGCCAGCACCATCGACTATGATTCACCCCTCCACTTT. This codes for CASTIDYDSPLHF. The chain employs TRBV25-1 and TRBJ1-6; D is ambiguous. The length of the CDR3 is 13 residues. Germline V gene data show CDR1 as MGHDK and CDR2 as SYGVNS.